This T cell receptor beta chain was recorded in a study of blood T cell repertoires in COVID-19. Overall study context: COVID-19 samples from acute and convalescent phases originated in the United States, Italy and Spain.

Generated by immunoSEQ multiplex PCR, the TCRdb table keeps only in-frame clones and is missing some. The data contain under 350,000 clones, 90% of them seen just once; the ten biggest clones take up roughly 6.8%. V lost 4 bases, J lost 3 bases, and 4 bases stayed unmatched. Germline V CDR1 and CDR2: LGHNA, YNFKEQ. The CDR3 spans 14 residues. The sequenced material came from peripheral blood. This clonotype was obtained from a woman aged 30 to 39 with COVID-19, enrolled during active disease. The chain is built from TRBV4-2 and TRBJ2-7; 9 nucleotides match TRBD2. In nucleotides, the CDR3 is TGTGCCAGCAGCCGTATAGCGGGAGACTACGAGCAGTACTTC. Amino acids: CASSRIAGDYEQYF.